This record looks at one T cell receptor (beta chain) sequence and its context. This clonotype showed up just a few times. Its antigen remains undetermined. No per-base quality is available; no much larger clone lies one base away. Library preparation was by RT-PCR. Sequencing relied on an Illumina HiSeq 2500. The raw public reads went through TCRdb reprocessing: fastp at Q25, MiXCR clone calling, in-frame beta chains kept. Identical CDR3 protein sequences are pooled into one entry, listed with their most common genes and DNA. A total of over 800,000 distinct CDR3 sequences appear in this sample, 20% to 25% of them only once. 10% of the sample rests with the top ten. These data originate in a study of response to subunit inactivated influenza vaccine (dated by TCRdb to 2017 to 2018). At the level of the whole study: Deep quantitative profiling of the T cell receptor repertoire was used in the study to follow responses to a trivalent subunit inactivated influenza vaccine.

V lost 6 bases and J lost 5 bases, and the count of bases not matched to a germline gene is 6. The CDR1 and CDR2 encoded by the germline V gene are ENHRY and SYGVKD. CDR3 length: 13 amino acids, cysteine to phenylalanine. Just CDR3 DNA is preserved here, 39 bases in frame from base 1. The paper's findings and limits, for the study overall: According to the authors, only a limited number of new T cells may be recruited by each seasonal influenza vaccination.

This clonotype originated in a man aged 50-60 years who received an inactivated influenza vaccine. Donor details come from another sample of the same person, matched by shared clones. The chain joins TRBV10-3 to TRBJ2-5; 7 nucleotides in the junction match TRBD1. Sequenced material: PBMCs from blood, taken around 5 days after vaccination. The CDR3 region reads CAISPTGSETQYF. The DNA reads as follows: TGTGCCATCAGCCCGACAGGGTCCGAGACCCAGTACTTC.